This T cell receptor (beta chain) was captured in a study of blood T cell repertoires in COVID-19. Overall study context: The United States, Italy and Spain were the sources of the acute and convalescent COVID-19 samples.

This CDR3 is 15 amino acids long. The V gene lost 5 bases and the J gene lost 0 bases, with 15 bases spanning the gap. The germline V gene has CDR1 SGHNT and CDR2 YYREEE (reference sequence). Original methodology: Amplifying reference gene primers gave estimates of nucleated cell counts. Sequencing used immunoSEQ multiplex PCR; TCRdb keeps in-frame clones, though not all of them. V, J and clone size reflect that table, while D and trimming were determined from the DNA. Found here are 490,000 or so clones, 70% to 90% of them singletons; the top ten hold 8% to 9.5%. Adults between roughly 18 and 89 years of age took part from under 25 US areas.

The genes are TRBV5-4 and TRBJ2-7; D might be TRBD1 (7 bases). Input material: PBMCs or T cells enriched from blood (not recorded which). The TCR sequence derives from a woman between 55 and 75 years old who had recovered from COVID-19. The CDR3 sequence: CASRSWGDSSYEQYV. The CDR3 DNA reads TGTGCCAGCAGAAGTTGGGGGGACAGCTCCTACGAGCAGTACGTC.